This T cell receptor (beta chain) was sequenced in a study of blood T cell repertoires in COVID-19 (dated by TCRdb to 2018 to 2020). For context, the study as a whole: Samples covering the acute and convalescent phases of COVID-19 were provided by collaborators in the United States, Italy and Spain. The repertoires were released in a freely available public database intended as a resource for research on the immune response to SARS-CoV-2. HLA class I and class II types, where available, came from metadata supplied by the sample provider rather than from assay-based typing. Nearly every sample came with metadata listing a de-identified subject ID, COVID-19 status, age in years and sex. The prospective study material was composed of cDNA or gDNA derived from T cells, B-cell-depleted T cells, or PBMCs. Deeply sampled blood TCRbeta repertoires from subjects exposed to, actively infected with, or recovered from COVID-19 were included in the dataset. The samples were drawn from two sources: the first 160 participants of the ongoing ImmuneRACE study, and 1,000 to 1,500 subjects contributed by 6 global collaborators. Paper-wide results and their limitations: Clinical and demographic metadata were provided uncurated, with the amount varying by source and participant.

Enrolling through a virtual design, the prospective study's participants ranged in age from roughly 18 to 95 years and lived across some 22 United States geographic areas. In the prospective study, cohorts were assigned on the basis of participant-reported clinical history obtained from a screening survey and a study questionnaire. For ImmuneRACE Cohort 3, a participant was defined as recovered based on two consecutive negative NP/OP PCR tests, clearance by a healthcare professional, or resolution of symptoms. In the prospective study, whole blood, serum and a nasopharyngeal or oropharyngeal swab were collected from each participant by mobile phlebotomists. Participants in the prospective study had the option to provide additional blood draws and questionnaires over an approximately 2-month period. Before DNA extraction, prospective study blood samples were shipped either frozen or at room temperature.

As encoded in the germline V gene (reference sequence), CDR1 is SEHNR while CDR2 is FQNEAQ. The CDR3 measures 14 amino acids from cysteine to phenylalanine. Only CDR3 DNA is held: 42 bases, read in frame from base 1. At the junction V is shortened by 5 bases and J by 3 bases, with 11 bases in between. Concerning this clone itself: Its recognized antigen is unknown. No base qualities exist here, and no much larger clone lies one base off it.

The immunoSEQ Assay, a bias-controlled multiplex PCR, was used to amplify TCRbeta CDR3 regions from genomic DNA. The source study handled its data this way. Within the assay, amplification of reference gene primers was used to estimate how many nucleated cells each sample contained. To quantify the absolute abundance of each unique TCRbeta CDR3 rearrangement, sequence reads were collapsed and filtered. For each sample, productive Simpson clonality was calculated as the square root of Simpson's diversity index across productive rearrangements. Held by TCRdb, this immuneACCESS table contains in-frame sequences only and omits some clones. Under half of the omission traces to an unresolved V gene where checked; the cause of the rest is unknown. V and J calls and clone size are as listed in that table; D and trimming were resolved from the DNA. A total of over 200,000 clones appear in this sample, about 80% of them only once. Under 2% of the sample is held by the ten biggest clonotypes.

The chain joins TRBV7-9 to TRBJ1-5; TRBD1 is a possible D gene, resting on 6 matching bases. The sequence derives from a man in his fifties or sixties who had recovered from COVID-19. Sequenced input: PBMCs or T cells enriched from blood (not recorded which). The CDR3 loop reads CASSPGQLNQPQHF. The DNA sequence is as follows: TGTGCCAGCAGCCCCGGACAGCTCAATCAGCCCCAGCATTTT.